This T cell receptor beta chain was retrieved from a study of a mutant IDH1 vaccine in newly diagnosed glioma. Study information: At weeks 1, 3, 5, 7, 11, 15, 19 and 23, patients received a vaccination, eight in all. Onset of vaccination occurred 4-6 weeks following radiotherapy alone, or with temozolomide cycles. Sex distribution of treated patients was around 62% male and about 38% female; mean age was around 40 years.

Regarding this clone: The target antigen is unknown.

Noted time point: week 5, during vaccination. Doses of 300 ug of mutant IDH1 20-mer peptide were given with topical imiquimod. The donors had new WHO grade 3 or 4 astrocytomas; these were IDH1-mutant and ATRX-lost. Germline CDR1 is SGHRS and CDR2 is YFSETQ. V lost 5 bases and J 2 bases, leaving 11 bases between the germline ends. This CDR3 spans 13 amino acids. Profiling relied on immunoSEQ multiplex PCR, and the TCRdb table lists in-frame clones only, not all of them. The sample yields tens of thousands of clones, 80% to 90% seen once. The material sequenced was PBMCs, taken from a glioma patient whose treatment included an IDH1 peptide vaccine. This sequence originates from a middle-aged man with glioma. The rearrangement uses TRBV5-1 and TRBJ2-7; possibly TRBD1 for D (6 bases). CDR3 region: CASSTGSPYEQYF. CDR3 in DNA: TGCGCCAGCAGTACAGGGTCGCCCTACGAGCAGTACTTC.